This entry concerns a single T cell receptor (beta chain). These data belong to a study of OX40 agonist ivuxolimab in advanced cancers. Whole-study context: While on treatment, patients had intravenous ivuxolimab at 0.01 to 10 mg/kg every 2 weeks.

Profiled with immunoSEQ multiplex PCR; TCRdb holds only in-frame clones, not every one. This table holds 60,000 to 90,000 clones, around four fifths found once. V gave up 8 bases and J gave up 0 bases, with 13 bases separating them. In germline, CDR1 is SGHTA, CDR2 FQGNSA. The CDR3 contains 14 residues. This sequence was found in an adult with an advanced solid tumor such as melanoma, head and neck, liver or kidney cancer. The chain couples TRBV7-2 to TRBJ1-1; D gene uncertain. The sequencing here drew on CD4+ or CD8+ T cells sorted from blood, taken in a trial of the OX40 agonist ivuxolimab. The CDR3 loop reads CASGYGSLNTEAFF. In nucleotides, the CDR3 is TGTGCCAGCGGCTATGGCAGTCTGAACACTGAAGCTTTCTTT.